These 2 T cell receptor beta chains were all obtained from the same sample, sequenced in a study of T cells after yellow fever vaccination. Via MiXCR, TCRdb re-called the 5' RACE reads, giving one row per CDR3 protein. The table includes 200,000 to 300,000 distinct CDR3 sequences, more than 6.5% detected once. Here the sequenced sample was CD4+ T cells sorted from PBMCs, taken on the day of the yellow fever booster vaccination. The receptors here all came from a man under 40 who received the YFV17D yellow fever vaccine.

The sample holds a few counts of this clonotype. DNA for the CDR3: TGTGCCAGCAGTGAACGAGGGGACACTGAAGCTTTCTTT. Its translation: CASSERGDTEAFF. The chain combines TRBV6-1 with TRBJ1-1, with a weak D call TRBD1 (5 bases). This CDR3 region has 13 residues. V lost 2 bases to trimming and J lost 3 bases, with 7 bases between them. Germline loops: CDR1 MNHNS, CDR2 SASEGT.

This rearrangement joins TRBV10-2 to TRBJ2-3, with a weak D call TRBD2 (5 bases). Germline CDR1 reads WSHSY; CDR2 reads SAAADI. Trimming removed 4 bases from V and 1 base from J, with 12 bases in between. This CDR3 comprises 15 residues. The CDR3 region has the DNA TGCGCCAGCAGTGGAGGAGCGGCGGGCACAGATACGCAGTATTTT. It specifies CASSGGAAGTDTQYF.